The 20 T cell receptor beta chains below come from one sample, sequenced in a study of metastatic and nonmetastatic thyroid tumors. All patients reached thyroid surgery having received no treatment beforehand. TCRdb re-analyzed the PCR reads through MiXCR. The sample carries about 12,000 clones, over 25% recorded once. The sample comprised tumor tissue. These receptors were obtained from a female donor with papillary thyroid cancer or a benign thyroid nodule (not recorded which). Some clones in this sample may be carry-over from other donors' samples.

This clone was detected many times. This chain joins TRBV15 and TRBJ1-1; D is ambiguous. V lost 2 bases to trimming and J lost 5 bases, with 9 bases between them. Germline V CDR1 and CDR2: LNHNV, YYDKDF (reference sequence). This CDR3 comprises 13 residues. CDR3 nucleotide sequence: TGTGCCACCAGCAGACTAGAGAGGACTGAAGCTTTCTTT. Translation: CATSRLERTEAFF.

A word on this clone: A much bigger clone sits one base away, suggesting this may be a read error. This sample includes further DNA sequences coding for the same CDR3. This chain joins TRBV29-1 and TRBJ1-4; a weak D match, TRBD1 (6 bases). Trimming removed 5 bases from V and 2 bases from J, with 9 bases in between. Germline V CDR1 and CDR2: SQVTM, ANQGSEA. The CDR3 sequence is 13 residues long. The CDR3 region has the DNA TGCAGCGTTCGGACAGCGACTAATGAAAAACTGTTTTTT. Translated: CSVRTATNEKLFF.

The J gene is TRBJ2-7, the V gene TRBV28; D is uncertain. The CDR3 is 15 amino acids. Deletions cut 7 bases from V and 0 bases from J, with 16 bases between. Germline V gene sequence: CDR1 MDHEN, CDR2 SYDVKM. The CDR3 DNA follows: TGTGCCAGCATTCCCTGTACGCCAAGCTCCTACGAGCAGTACTTC. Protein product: CASIPCTPSSYEQYF. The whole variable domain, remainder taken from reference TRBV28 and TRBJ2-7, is DVKVTQSSRYLVKRTGEKVFLECVQDMDHENMFWYRQDPGLGLRLIYFSYDVKMKEKGDIPEGYSVSREKKERFSLILESASTNQTSMYLCASIPCTPSSYEQYFGPGTRLTVT.

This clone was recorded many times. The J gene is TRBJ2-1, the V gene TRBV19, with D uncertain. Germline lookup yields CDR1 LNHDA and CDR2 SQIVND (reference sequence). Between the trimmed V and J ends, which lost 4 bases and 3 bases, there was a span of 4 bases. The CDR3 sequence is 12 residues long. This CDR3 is CASSRGYNEQFF. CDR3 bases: TGTGCCAGTAGTAGGGGCTACAATGAGCAGTTCTTC.

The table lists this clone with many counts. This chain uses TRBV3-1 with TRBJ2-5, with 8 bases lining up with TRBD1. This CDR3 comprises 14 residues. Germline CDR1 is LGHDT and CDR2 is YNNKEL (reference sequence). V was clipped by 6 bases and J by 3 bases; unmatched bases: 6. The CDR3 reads CASSPPDREETQYF. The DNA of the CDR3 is TGTGCCAGCAGTCCACCGGACAGGGAAGAGACCCAGTACTTC.

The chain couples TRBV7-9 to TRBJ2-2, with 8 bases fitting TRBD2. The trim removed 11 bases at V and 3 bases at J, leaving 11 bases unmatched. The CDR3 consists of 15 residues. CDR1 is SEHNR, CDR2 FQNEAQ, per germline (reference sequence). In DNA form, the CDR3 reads TGTGCCGGACGGGGAGGAGCGGGGGACACCGGGGAGCTGTTTTTT. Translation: CAGRGGAGDTGELFF.

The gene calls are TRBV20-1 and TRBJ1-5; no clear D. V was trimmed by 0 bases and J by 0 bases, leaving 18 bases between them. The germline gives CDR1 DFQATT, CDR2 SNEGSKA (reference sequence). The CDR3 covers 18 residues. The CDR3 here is CSARDGQPPNYSNQPQHF. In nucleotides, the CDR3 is TGCAGTGCTAGAGATGGTCAGCCGCCGAATTATAGCAATCAGCCCCAGCATTTT.

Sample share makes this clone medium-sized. The CDR3 sequence: CASSPTRTDLEAFF. The CDR3 DNA is TGCGCCAGCAGCCCGACCAGGACAGACCTTGAAGCTTTCTTT. V is TRBV5-1 and J is TRBJ1-1, with D possibly matching TRBD1 (6 bases). The germline V gene encodes CDR1 SGHRS and CDR2 YFSETQ. V was clipped by 4 bases and J by 7 bases, with 17 bases between them. The CDR3 is 14 residues long.

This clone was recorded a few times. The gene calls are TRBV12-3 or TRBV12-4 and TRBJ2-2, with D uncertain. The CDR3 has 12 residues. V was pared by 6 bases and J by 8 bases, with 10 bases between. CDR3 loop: CASRNDPGELFF. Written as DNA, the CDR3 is TGTGCCAGCAGGAACGATCCGGGGGAGCTGTTTTTT.

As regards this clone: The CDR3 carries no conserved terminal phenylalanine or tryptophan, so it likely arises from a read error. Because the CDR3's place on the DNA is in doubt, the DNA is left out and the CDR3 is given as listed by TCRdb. CDR3 residues: CASRGGTSPGELLK. The V gene is TRBV12-3 or TRBV12-4, the J gene TRBJ2-2; the table's D call TRBD2 went unverified against the DNA. 14 amino acids form the CDR3, both terminal residues included.

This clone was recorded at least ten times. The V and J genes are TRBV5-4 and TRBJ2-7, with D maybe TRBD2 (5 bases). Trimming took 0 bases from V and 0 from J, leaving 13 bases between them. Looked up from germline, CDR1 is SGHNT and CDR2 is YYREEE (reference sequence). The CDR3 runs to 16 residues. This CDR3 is CASSLGSQRNSYEQYF. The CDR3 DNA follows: TGTGCCAGCAGCTTGGGTAGCCAGCGGAACTCCTACGAGCAGTACTTC.

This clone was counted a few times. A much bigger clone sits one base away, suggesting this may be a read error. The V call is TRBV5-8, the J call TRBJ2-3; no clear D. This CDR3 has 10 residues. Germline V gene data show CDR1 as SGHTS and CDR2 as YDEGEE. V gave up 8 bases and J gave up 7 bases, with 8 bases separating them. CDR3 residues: CASVTYTQYF. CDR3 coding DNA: TGTGCCAGTGTGACATATACGCAGTATTTT.

CDR3: CASSARGYEQYF. For the CDR3, the DNA is TGTGCCAGCAGTGCCAGGGGGTACGAGCAGTACTTC. The gene calls are TRBV3-1 and TRBJ2-7; 7 nucleotides match TRBD1. CDR3 length equals 12 residues. Germline values: CDR1 LGHDT, CDR2 YNNKEL (reference sequence). V trimming: 6 bases; J trimming: 4 bases; junction bases outside the gene matches: 3.

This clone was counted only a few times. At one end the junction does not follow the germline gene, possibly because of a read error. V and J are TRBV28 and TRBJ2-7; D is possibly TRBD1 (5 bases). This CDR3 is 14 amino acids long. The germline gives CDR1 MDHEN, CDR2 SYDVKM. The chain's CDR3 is CASSLSSRAHGQYF. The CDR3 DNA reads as TGTGCGAGCAGTTTGTCATCCAGGGCACACGGGCAGTACTTC. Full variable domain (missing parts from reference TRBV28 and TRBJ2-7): DVKVTQSSRYLVKRTGEKVFLECVQDMDHENMFWYRQDPGLGLRLIYFSYDVKMKEKGDIPEGYSVSREKKERFSLILESASTNQTSMYLCASSLSSRAHGQYFGPGTRLTVT.

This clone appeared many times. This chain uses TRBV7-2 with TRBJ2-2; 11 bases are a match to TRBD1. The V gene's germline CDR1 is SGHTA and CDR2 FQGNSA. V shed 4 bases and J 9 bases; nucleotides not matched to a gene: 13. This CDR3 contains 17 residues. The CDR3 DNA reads TGTGCCAGCAGCTCGGGACAGGGGGATCCCACAAGCCGGGAGCTGTTTTTT. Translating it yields CASSSGQGDPTSRELFF.

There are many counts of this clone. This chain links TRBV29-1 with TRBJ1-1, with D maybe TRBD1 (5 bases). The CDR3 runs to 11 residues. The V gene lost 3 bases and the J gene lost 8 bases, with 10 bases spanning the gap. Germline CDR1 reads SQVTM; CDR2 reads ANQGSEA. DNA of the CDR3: TGCAGCGTTGACCGGGGACGGGAAGCTTTCTTT. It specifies CSVDRGREAFF.

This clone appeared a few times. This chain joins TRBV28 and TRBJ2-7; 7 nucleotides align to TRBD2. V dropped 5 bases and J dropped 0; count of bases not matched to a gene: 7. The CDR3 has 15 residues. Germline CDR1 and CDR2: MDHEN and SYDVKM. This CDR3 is CASSPSGAGSYEQYF. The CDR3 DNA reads TGTGCCAGCAGTCCCAGCGGGGCGGGCTCCTACGAGCAGTACTTC. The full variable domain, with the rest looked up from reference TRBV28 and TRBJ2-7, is DVKVTQSSRYLVKRTGEKVFLECVQDMDHENMFWYRQDPGLGLRLIYFSYDVKMKEKGDIPEGYSVSREKKERFSLILESASTNQTSMYLCASSPSGAGSYEQYFGPGTRLTVT.

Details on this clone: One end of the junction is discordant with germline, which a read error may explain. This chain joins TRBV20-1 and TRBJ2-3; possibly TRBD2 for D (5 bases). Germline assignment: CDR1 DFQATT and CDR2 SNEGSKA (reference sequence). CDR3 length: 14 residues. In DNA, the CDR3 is TGCAGTGCAAGCAGCGGCGCCTTCACAGACACGCAGTATTTT. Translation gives CSASSGAFTDTQYF.

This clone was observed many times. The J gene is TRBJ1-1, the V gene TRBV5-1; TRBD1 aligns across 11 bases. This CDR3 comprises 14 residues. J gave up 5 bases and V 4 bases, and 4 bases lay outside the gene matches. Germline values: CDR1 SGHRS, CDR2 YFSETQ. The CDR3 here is CASSPGTGGTEAFF. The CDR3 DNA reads TGCGCCAGCAGCCCGGGGACAGGGGGTACTGAAGCTTTCTTT.

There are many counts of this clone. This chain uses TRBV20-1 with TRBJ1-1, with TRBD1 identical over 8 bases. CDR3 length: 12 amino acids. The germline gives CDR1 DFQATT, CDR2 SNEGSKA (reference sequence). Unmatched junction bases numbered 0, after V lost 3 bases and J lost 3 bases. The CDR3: CSARTGDTEAFF. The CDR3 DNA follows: TGCAGTGCTAGGACAGGGGACACTGAAGCTTTCTTT.